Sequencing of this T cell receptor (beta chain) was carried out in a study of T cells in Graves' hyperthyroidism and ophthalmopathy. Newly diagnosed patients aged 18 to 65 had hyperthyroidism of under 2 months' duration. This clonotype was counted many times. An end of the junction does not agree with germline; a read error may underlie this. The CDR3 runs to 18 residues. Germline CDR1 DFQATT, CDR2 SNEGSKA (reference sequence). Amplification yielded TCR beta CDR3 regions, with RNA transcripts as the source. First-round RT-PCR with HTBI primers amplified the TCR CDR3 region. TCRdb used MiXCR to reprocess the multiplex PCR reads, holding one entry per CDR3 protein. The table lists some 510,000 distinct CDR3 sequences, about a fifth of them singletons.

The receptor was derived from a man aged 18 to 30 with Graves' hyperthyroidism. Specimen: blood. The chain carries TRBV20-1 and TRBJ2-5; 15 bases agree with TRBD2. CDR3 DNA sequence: TGCAGTGCTAGAGATCGGACTAGCGGGGGGGGACTCCAAGGGACCCAGTACTTC. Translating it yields CSARDRTSGGGLQGTQYF.